This paragraph reports one T cell receptor beta chain. The antigen remains undetermined. The source of the sample is a study of blood T cells in healthy people across ages. Study results and caveats: Naive T cell percentage strongly correlated with TCR beta diversity. Naive CD4+ cells and diversity were both higher in long-lived donors than in aged donors. Observed TCR beta diversity per million T cells went down as age went up. This fall followed a roughly linear course with age.

Then a second PCR, running about 6 to 12 cycles, was carried out with a sample-barcoded 5' primer and a J-beta primer mix. TCRdb redid the calling of the 5' RACE reads with MiXCR, one entry per CDR3 protein. The table lists 870,000 or so distinct CDR3 sequences, around 30% of them singletons. Germline CDR1 ENHRY, CDR2 SYGVKD. The CDR3 extends over 15 amino acids. Trimming took off 4 bases at V and 5 bases at J, with 17 bases between the two ends. The sequence was collected from a woman aged 80 or over in good health. V usage is TRBV10-3 and J usage is TRBJ1-2; possibly TRBD1 for D (5 bases). The sequenced material came from blood. Written as DNA, the CDR3 is TGTGCCATCAGTGCGGGTGGGACGAGTGATTATGGCTACACCTTC. Translating gives CAISAGGTSDYGYTF.